This T cell receptor beta chain was found in a study of graft-versus-host responses after intestinal transplantation. About the research overall: Multivisceral, liver-intestinal, or isolated intestinal transplants were received by the recipients. Once they had received anti-thymocyte globulin induction, all recipients took tacrolimus and steroids for approximately 3 years.

This table comes from immunoSEQ multiplex PCR, and its TCRdb copy is limited to in-frame clones, with some not included. This table has 75,000 to 100,000 clones, roughly 93% appearing once. A remark on this clone: Its antigen remains unknown.

V trimming: 0 bases; J trimming: 9 bases; junction bases outside the gene matches: 6. CDR1 is MGHRA and CDR2 is YSYEKL in the germline V gene. The CDR3 contains 15 residues. Sequenced material: unstimulated CD8+ T cells sorted from spleen or lymph node cells, taken before intestinal transplant. The TCR sequence derives from a human donor who received an intestinal transplant. This chain joins TRBV4-1 and TRBJ2-7; TRBD1 agrees at 12 bases. The CDR3 region is CASSQEGTGGSGQYF. For the CDR3, the DNA is TGCGCCAGCAGCCAAGAGGGGACAGGGGGCTCCGGGCAGTACTTC.